The table lists the clone carrying this T cell receptor (beta chain) with many counts. Antigen specificity is unknown. A clone one base away is much larger, so this may be a read error. At the DNA level, this CDR3 is encoded by other sequences in the same sample as well. How the authors handled the data: Differences in CDR3 between clinicopathological groups were drawn on to build a classifier intended to discriminate distant-metastatic papillary thyroid cancer patients. Through MiXCR, TCRdb re-clonotyped the PCR reads. The authors' filters were not applied to this entry. The data show 85,000 to 100,000 clones, with about 13% seen just once and approximately 10% held by the top ten. Trimming cost V 2 bases and J 2 bases; bases outside gene matches: 2. CDR1 and CDR2 from the germline V gene are MNHEY and SVGAGI. The CDR3 covers 15 residues. The record originates from a study of metastatic and nonmetastatic thyroid tumors.

No treatment had been given to any patient before thyroid surgery. Overall study results and limits: Benign nodules reportedly had significantly lower TCR beta diversity than malignant thyroid tumors in blood and tumor.

This chain joins TRBV6-5 and TRBJ2-3; 9 nucleotides match TRBD1. The specimen was blood. The sequence was obtained from a female donor with papillary thyroid cancer or a benign thyroid nodule (not recorded which). Some clones in this sample may be carry-over from other donors' samples. In nucleotides, the CDR3 is TGTGCCAGCAGTTACGGGACAGGGTACACAGATACGCAGTATTTT. Translating it yields CASSYGTGYTDTQYF.